The 25 T cell receptor beta chains below all came from one sample that was sequenced in a study of blood T cells in healthy people across ages. A second PCR, run for about 7 to 11 cycles, used a sample-barcoded 5' primer plus a J-beta primer mix. TCRdb re-called the 5' RACE reads through MiXCR, storing one row per CDR3 protein. The sample carries 380,000 or so distinct CDR3 sequences, 45% to 60% recorded once. The sequencing sample was made of blood. The source is a man between 60 and 75 years old in good health.

This sequence joins TRBV2 and TRBJ2-1, with D possibly matching TRBD2 (6 bases). Trimming pared 4 bases from V and 14 bases from J, leaving 15 bases between. This CDR3 is 12 amino acids long. Germline CDR1 and CDR2: SNHLY and FYNNEI. The CDR3 loop reads CASSGDSEFEFF. The DNA of the CDR3 is TGTGCCAGCAGTGGGGACTCCGAATTTGAGTTCTTC.

CDR3 coding DNA: TGTGCCAGCAGCTCTACTAGCGGGATGGGGAAGACCCAGTACTTC. As protein: CASSSTSGMGKTQYF. V and J are TRBV11-2 and TRBJ2-5; TRBD2 agrees at 10 bases. CDR1 SGHAT and CDR2 FQNNGV come from the germline V gene. J was trimmed by 6 bases and V by 4 bases; bases with no gene match: 8. The CDR3 runs 15 residues. Full variable domain (remainder filled in from reference TRBV11-2 and TRBJ2-5): EAGVAQSPRYKIIEKRQSVAFWCNPISGHATLYWYQQILGQGPKLLIQFQNNGVVDDSQLPKDRFSAERLKGVDSTLKIQPAKLEDSAVYLCASSSTSGMGKTQYFGPGTRLLVL.

This clonotype was observed at least ten times. The V call is TRBV9, the J call TRBJ2-5, with a tentative D call TRBD1 (5 bases). Trimming took off 4 bases at V and 4 bases at J, with 11 bases between the two ends. The CDR3 length is 13 residues. Germline CDR1 and CDR2: SGDLS and YYNGEE. The CDR3 spells CASSTGQTETQYF. The CDR3 coding sequence is TGTGCCAGCAGCACCGGACAAACAGAGACCCAGTACTTC.

The rearrangement links TRBV20-1 to TRBJ2-7; 7 bases align to TRBD2. The CDR3 spans 15 residues. With V trimmed by 0 bases and J by 4 bases, 9 bases remained unmatched. Per germline, CDR1 DFQATT and CDR2 SNEGSKA (reference sequence). CDR3 sequence reads: CSARDRSGKWYEQYF. In DNA form, the CDR3 reads TGCAGTGCTAGAGATCGAAGCGGGAAGTGGTACGAGCAGTACTTC.

This clonotype has a handful of counts. The rearrangement joins TRBV5-1 to TRBJ2-5, with 9 bases aligning to TRBD2. With 4 bases clipped from V and 4 bases from J, the junction kept 8 bases outside the gene matches. The CDR3 spans 15 residues. CDR1 and CDR2 from the germline V gene are SGHRS and YFSETQ. The CDR3 bases are TGCGCCAGCAGCCCACAAGCGGGAGGAGGAGAGACCCAGTACTTC. Its translation is CASSPQAGGGETQYF. Looking up the rest from reference TRBV5-1 and TRBJ2-5 gives the full variable domain: KAGVTQTPRYLIKTRGQQVTLSCSPISGHRSVSWYQQTPGQGLQFLFEYFSETQRNKGNFPGRFSGRQFSNSRSEMNVSTLELGDSALYLCASSPQAGGGETQYFGPGTRLLVL.

The rearrangement joins TRBV6-2 or TRBV6-3 to TRBJ2-5; D gene uncertain. V was pared by 5 bases and J by 9 bases, with 13 bases between. The CDR3 consists of 12 residues. The germline V gene has CDR1 MNHEY and CDR2 SVGEGT. CDR3 protein: CASSPSLSPQYF. Here the CDR3 DNA reads TGTGCCAGCAGTCCATCTTTGAGTCCCCAGTACTTC.

The chain joins TRBV7-9 to TRBJ2-1, with 8 bases lining up with TRBD2. V lost 5 bases to trimming and J lost 8 bases; unmatched junction nucleotides: 5. From germline, CDR1 is SEHNR and CDR2 FQNEAQ (reference sequence). The CDR3 loop spans 13 amino acids. In DNA, the CDR3 is TGTGCCAGCAGCCGGGGGGGTTCCGATGAGCAGTTCTTC. Amino acid sequence: CASSRGGSDEQFF.

The chain joins TRBV20-1 to TRBJ2-1; D is ambiguous. The CDR3 consists of 13 residues. With 7 bases removed from V and 9 bases from J, the gap between germline ends came to 19 bases. CDR1 is DFQATT, CDR2 SNEGSKA, per germline (reference sequence). CDR3 residues: CSVLGPNKAEQFF. CDR3 in DNA: TGCAGTGTTCTTGGACCGAACAAGGCTGAGCAGTTCTTC.

This clonotype was observed a few times. The gene calls are TRBV7-2 and TRBJ1-2; a possible D gene is TRBD1 (5 bases). CDR3 length equals 19 residues. Germline CDR1 and CDR2: SGHTA and FQGNSA. Trimming removed 4 bases at V and 4 bases at J, with 28 bases between. This chain's CDR3 is CASSSPAAGTSGRSYGYTF. CDR3 nucleotides: TGTGCCAGCAGCTCGCCGGCCGCGGGGACTAGCGGGAGGAGCTATGGCTACACCTTC.

The chain is built from TRBV7-9 and TRBJ1-1; TRBD1 agrees at 9 bases. The CDR3 sequence is 16 residues long. CDR1 is SEHNR and CDR2 is FQNEAQ in the germline V gene (reference sequence). The V gene end was trimmed by 2 bases and the J gene end by 7 bases; junction bases not matched to a gene: 11. CDR3 sequence (DNA): TGTGCCAGCAGCTTATTTACAGGGGGCTTAAAGAATGAAGCTTTCTTT. Translated: CASSLFTGGLKNEAFF.

This clonotype has only a few counts. The rearrangement uses TRBV4-3 and TRBJ2-6; possibly TRBD1 for D (5 bases). V lost 2 bases, J lost 1 base, and 12 bases lay in between. The germline CDR1 and CDR2 sequences are LGHNA and YSLEER. CDR3 length equals 17 residues. In DNA, the CDR3 is TGCGCCAGCAGCCAAAGGCAGGGCTTATCTGGGGCCAACGTCCTGACTTTC. It encodes CASSQRQGLSGANVLTF.

This rearrangement joins TRBV30 to TRBJ2-1, with D tentatively TRBD1 (6 bases). Germline loops: CDR1 GTSNPN, CDR2 SVGIG (reference sequence). V lost 7 bases and J lost 9, with 13 bases in between. This CDR3 is 11 amino acids long. The CDR3 DNA reads as TGTGCCTACGCTCTAGGGGGTGAGCAGTTCTTC. Protein product: CAYALGGEQFF. Full variable domain (rest looked up from reference TRBV30 and TRBJ2-1): SQTIHQWPATLVQPVGSPLSLECTVEGTSNPNLYWYRQAAGRGLQLLFYSVGIGQISSEVPQNLSASRPQDRQFILSSKKLLLSDSGFYLCAYALGGEQFFGPGTRLTVL.

V and J are TRBV5-1 and TRBJ2-5, with D uncertain. CDR1 is SGHRS, CDR2 YFSETQ, per germline. The CDR3 is 15 amino acids. V lost 4 bases to trimming and J lost 1 base, with 14 bases between them. This chain's CDR3 is CASSPAPHSQETQYF. For the CDR3, the DNA is TGCGCCAGCAGCCCAGCCCCCCACAGCCAAGAGACCCAGTACTTC.

This clonotype was found many times. V gene TRBV28 combines with J gene TRBJ2-7; D is unclear. Trimming shortened V by 8 bases and J by 4 bases, and 12 bases separated the two germline ends. Germline assignment: CDR1 MDHEN and CDR2 SYDVKM. The CDR3 is 12 residues long. This chain's CDR3 is CASRENPYEQYF. CDR3 DNA sequence: TGTGCCAGCCGAGAGAACCCGTACGAGCAGTACTTC.

In the case of this clonotype: One end of the junction does not line up with germline, which may come from a read error. V usage is TRBV7-7 and J usage is TRBJ2-3, with a weak D call TRBD1 (5 bases). The CDR3 runs to 16 residues. Germline loops: CDR1 SSHAT, CDR2 FNYEAQ (reference sequence). As DNA, the CDR3 is TGTGCTAGCAACCCCCTCAGTCAGGGCACCACAGATACGCAGTATTTT. This codes for CASNPLSQGTTDTQYF.

The J gene is TRBJ2-7, the V gene TRBV7-2, with 7 nucleotides matching TRBD1. Germline CDR1 is SGHTA and CDR2 is FQGNSA. The length of the CDR3 is 15 residues. V shed 7 bases and J 0 bases; nucleotides not matched to a gene: 9. CDR3 sequence reads: CASTMGQHYSYEQYF. The CDR3 DNA follows: TGTGCCAGCACCATGGGACAGCATTACTCCTACGAGCAGTACTTC. The full variable domain, with the rest looked up from reference TRBV7-2 and TRBJ2-7, is GAGVSQSPSNKVTEKGKDVELRCDPISGHTALYWYRQSLGQGLEFLIYFQGNSAPDKSGLPSDRFSAERTGGSVSTLTIQRTQQEDSAVYLCASTMGQHYSYEQYFGPGTRLTVT.

This clonotype was picked up many times. V and J are TRBV7-9 and TRBJ2-7; 11 bases agree with TRBD2. Germline CDR1 SEHNR, CDR2 FQNEAQ (reference sequence). V trimming: 5 bases; J trimming: 0 bases; junction bases outside the gene matches: 6. This CDR3 has 16 amino acids. The CDR3 sequence: CASSGRLAGTSYEQYF. CDR3 nucleotides: TGTGCCAGCAGCGGCCGACTAGCGGGGACCTCCTACGAGCAGTACTTC.

This clonotype was seen only a few times. The rearrangement uses TRBV28 and TRBJ2-7, with D perhaps matching TRBD1 (6 bases). Looked up from germline, CDR1 is MDHEN and CDR2 is SYDVKM. The CDR3 contains 14 residues. The germline V and J ends were trimmed by 0 bases and 3 bases, with 9 bases remaining between them. The CDR3 DNA is TGTGCCAGCAGTTTATGGCAGGGGTTCTACGAGCAGTACTTC. It specifies CASSLWQGFYEQYF.

The genes are TRBV5-4 and TRBJ2-1; TRBD1 aligns across 9 bases. Germline-derived CDR1 and CDR2 are SGHNT and YYREEE (reference sequence). This CDR3 spans 15 amino acids. Germline trimming cut 2 bases from V and 9 bases from J; bases unmatched to any gene: 9. CDR3 in DNA: TGTGCCAGCAGCTTACCGGGACAGGGTTATAGTGAGCAGTTCTTC. This translates into CASSLPGQGYSEQFF.

The chain's CDR3 is CASSGRAGGELDTQYF. CDR3 nucleotide sequence: TGTGCCAGCAGCGGCCGGGCAGGGGGCGAGTTAGATACGCAGTATTTT. The chain is built from TRBV2 and TRBJ2-3; TRBD1 matches 8 bases. The CDR3 has 16 residues. V lost 6 bases, J lost 5 bases, and 13 bases stayed unmatched. Germline V gene sequence: CDR1 SNHLY, CDR2 FYNNEI.

V and J are TRBV20-1 and TRBJ2-4; the match to TRBD2 covers 9 bases. The germline gives CDR1 DFQATT, CDR2 SNEGSKA (reference sequence). Losses at the gene ends were 1 base for V and 13 bases for J; bases not matched to a gene: 8. The CDR3 consists of 13 residues. CDR3 bases: TGCAGTGCTAGAGGACTAGCGGCTCAGGAACAGTACTTC. Amino acids: CSARGLAAQEQYF.

This clonotype was counted only a few times. This rearrangement joins TRBV29-1 to TRBJ2-5; TRBD1 is a possible D gene (6 bases). Trimming took 7 bases from V and 5 from J, leaving 14 bases between them. The CDR3 has 12 residues. Germline CDR1 SQVTM, CDR2 ANQGSEA. CDR3 DNA sequence: TGCAGCGCTTCGACAGGACGGGAGACCCAGTACTTC. It specifies CSASTGRETQYF.

J is TRBJ2-7 and V is TRBV28; D call uncertain. Germline V CDR1 and CDR2: MDHEN, SYDVKM. This CDR3 has 14 residues. V gave up 4 bases and J gave up 0 bases, with 10 bases separating them. CDR3: CASSSDTVSYEQYF. For the CDR3, the DNA is TGTGCCAGCAGTTCTGACACAGTCTCCTACGAGCAGTACTTC. Variable domain in full (rest from reference TRBV28 and TRBJ2-7): DVKVTQSSRYLVKRTGEKVFLECVQDMDHENMFWYRQDPGLGLRLIYFSYDVKMKEKGDIPEGYSVSREKKERFSLILESASTNQTSMYLCASSSDTVSYEQYFGPGTRLTVT.

This chain connects TRBV11-2 to TRBJ2-5; TRBD1 matches at 11 bases. The J segment lost 5 bases and the V segment lost 5 bases, leaving 7 bases of the junction unmatched. CDR3 length: 15 residues. Germline V lookup: CDR1 SGHAT, CDR2 FQNNGV. In nucleotides, the CDR3 is TGTGCCAGCAGCCCGGGACAGGGGGTTTTGGAGACCCAGTACTTC. It translates to CASSPGQGVLETQYF. Supplemented by reference TRBV11-2 and TRBJ2-5, the full variable domain reads EAGVAQSPRYKIIEKRQSVAFWCNPISGHATLYWYQQILGQGPKLLIQFQNNGVVDDSQLPKDRFSAERLKGVDSTLKIQPAKLEDSAVYLCASSPGQGVLETQYFGPGTRLLVL.

The gene calls are TRBV6-5 and TRBJ2-2; 7 bases line up with TRBD1. The V segment lost 6 bases and the J segment 0 bases; nucleotides outside the gene matches: 7. From germline, CDR1 is MNHEY and CDR2 SVGAGI. The CDR3 runs 16 residues. The CDR3, as DNA: TGTGCCAGCAGCCCGGGACAGCTAGCGAACACCGGGGAGCTGTTTTTT. Its translation is CASSPGQLANTGELFF.